A single sample is the source of the 16 T cell receptor beta chains below, sequenced in a study of patients and donors after allogeneic stem cell transplantation. TCRdb re-analysed the RT-PCR reads in MiXCR, keeping a single row per CDR3 protein. Of about a million distinct CDR3 sequences in the sample, approximately 18% were seen once. Sequences were obtained from blood, either unsorted or a sorted T cell fraction (not recorded which). All receptors derive from a human donor who was either an allogeneic HSCT recipient or a stem cell or donor lymphocyte infusion donor (not recorded which). It is not recorded whose cells these are; they may come from a transplant donor.

The V call is TRBV18, the J call TRBJ1-1; possibly TRBD1 for D (5 bases). Trimming removed 3 bases from V and 2 bases from J, with 16 bases in between. This CDR3 is built from 16 residues. Germline V CDR1 and CDR2: KGHSH, LQKENI. This CDR3 reads CASSPTRGRQNTEAFF. The CDR3 bases are TGTGCCAGCTCACCGACCCGGGGCAGACAAAACACTGAAGCTTTCTTT.

V and J are TRBV5-1 and TRBJ2-7; a weak D match, TRBD2 (5 bases). This CDR3 region has 14 residues. Trimming shortened V by 0 bases and J by 5 bases, and 12 bases separated the two germline ends. Germline values: CDR1 SGHRS, CDR2 YFSETQ. The CDR3 reads CASSLVPGFNEQYF. The DNA of the CDR3 is TGCGCCAGCAGCTTGGTTCCGGGGTTCAACGAGCAGTACTTC.

CDR3 sequence reads: CASSLGSRNEKLFF. CDR3 nucleotide sequence: TGTGCCAGCAGCTTGGGCAGTCGTAATGAAAAACTGTTTTTT. V and J are TRBV5-6 and TRBJ1-4, with no clear D. With 0 bases removed from V and 4 bases from J, the gap between germline ends came to 7 bases. The germline CDR1 and CDR2 sequences are SGHDT and YYEEEE. This CDR3 spans 14 amino acids.

This clonotype was counted between two and nine times. V is TRBV4-2 and J is TRBJ2-3; a weak D match, TRBD2 (6 bases). The CDR3 consists of 11 residues. The germline V and J ends were trimmed by 11 bases and 2 bases, with 8 bases remaining between them. Per the germline V gene, CDR1 is LGHNA and CDR2 is YNFKEQ. The CDR3 is CAAGTTDTQYF. CDR3 DNA sequence: TGTGCCGCGGGGACCACAGATACGCAGTATTTT.

This clonotype was recorded a few times. This chain joins TRBV7-3 and TRBJ2-3; D is uncertain. Germline lookup yields CDR1 SGHTA and CDR2 FQGTGA. V was cut by 1 base and J by 6 bases, with 8 bases left in between. The length of the CDR3 is 13 residues. CDR3 in DNA: TGTGCCAGCAGCTTAAAGCCCCCGGATACGCAGTATTTT. Its translation: CASSLKPPDTQYF.

The V gene is TRBV4-3, the J gene TRBJ1-3; D unclear. Germline V gene lookup returns CDR1 LGHNA and CDR2 YSLEER. V was trimmed by 7 bases and J by 0 bases, leaving 19 bases between them. This CDR3 spans 17 amino acids. The CDR3 coding sequence is TGCGCCAGCACCAAAGTATTGGGTATTTCCTCTGGAAACACCATATATTTT. Translating gives CASTKVLGISSGNTIYF.

In the case of this clonotype: The junction shows a germline mismatch at one end, possibly a read error. The chain links TRBV9 to TRBJ2-7; a possible D gene is TRBD2 (6 bases). This CDR3 is 14 amino acids long. Germline lookup yields CDR1 SGDLS and CDR2 YYNGEE. This chain's CDR3 is CATSVAVGYYEQYF. DNA for the CDR3: TGTGCCACCAGCGTAGCGGTGGGTTACTACGAGCAGTACTTC.

This clonotype has a count of ten or more. The genes are TRBV12-3 or TRBV12-4 and TRBJ1-2, with TRBD1 identical over 7 bases. V shed 6 bases, J shed 3 bases, and the junction held 10 bases outside the gene matches. The CDR3 extends over 15 amino acids. For the CDR3, the DNA is TGTGCCAGCAGGGCGGACAGGACGTTCTACTATGGCTACACCTTC. This translates into CASRADRTFYYGYTF.

This clonotype was picked up a small number of times. This chain links TRBV7-9 with TRBJ2-1, with TRBD1 matching over 11 bases. V was pared by 4 bases and J by 8 bases, with 7 bases of the junction left unmatched. This CDR3 contains 15 residues. CDR1 and CDR2 (germline): SEHNR, FQNEAQ (reference sequence). For the CDR3, the DNA is TGTGCCAGCAGCTATGGACAGGGGGCGATGGATGAGCAGTTCTTC. This translates into CASSYGQGAMDEQFF.

This clonotype occurred a few times. The chain couples TRBV10-3 to TRBJ2-1, with a possible D match to TRBD2 (5 bases). The CDR3 totals 16 residues. Germline loops: CDR1 ENHRY, CDR2 SYGVKD. Trimming removed 3 bases from V and 0 bases from J, with 12 bases in between. The CDR3 region is CAISDSGRSSYNEQFF. In DNA, the CDR3 is TGTGCCATCAGTGACAGCGGAAGAAGCTCCTACAATGAGCAGTTCTTC.

This clonotype was observed many times. The V gene is TRBV24-1, the J gene TRBJ2-3; 14 positions match TRBD2. The germline CDR1 and CDR2 sequences are KGHDR and SFDVKD. The CDR3 spans 16 residues. Unmatched junction bases numbered 7, after V lost 9 bases and J lost 3 bases. CDR3 in DNA: TGTGCCACCGCTGGACTAGCGGGAGGCCTGACAGATACGCAGTATTTT. This codes for CATAGLAGGLTDTQYF.

The count of this clonotype is one. The chain recombines TRBV3-1 with TRBJ2-5; a weak D match, TRBD2 (6 bases). V lost 2 bases to trimming and J lost 10 bases, with 14 bases between them. This CDR3 spans 13 amino acids. Germline V CDR1 and CDR2: LGHDT, YNNKEL (reference sequence). CDR3 nucleotide sequence: TGTGCCAGCAGCCAAAGGGCTGACGGGAGCCAGTACTTC. Amino acids: CASSQRADGSQYF.

The rearrangement uses TRBV25-1 and TRBJ2-5, with D uncertain. Trimming took off 1 base at V and 4 bases at J, with 7 bases between the two ends. The CDR3 consists of 13 residues. Germline values: CDR1 MGHDK, CDR2 SYGVNS. The CDR3 protein is CASSESGRETQYF. The CDR3 nucleotides are TGTGCCAGCAGTGAATCCGGGCGAGAGACCCAGTACTTC.

J is TRBJ2-3 and V is TRBV30; D is possibly TRBD1 (6 bases). Trimming cost V 0 bases and J 6 bases, with 13 bases left between them. From germline, CDR1 is GTSNPN and CDR2 SVGIG (reference sequence). This CDR3 spans 14 amino acids. CDR3: CAWSVRGGGDTQYF. The DNA for the CDR3 is TGTGCCTGGAGTGTACGAGGGGGTGGGGATACGCAGTATTTT.

This clonotype was recorded at least ten times. CDR3: CASSAHLARDTQYF. CDR3 DNA: TGTGCCAGCAGCGCCCACTTGGCAAGGGATACGCAGTATTTT. The chain recombines TRBV7-9 with TRBJ2-3; D is ambiguous. Trimming removed 5 bases at V and 6 bases at J, with 15 bases between. This CDR3 has 14 residues. The V gene's germline CDR1 is SEHNR and CDR2 FQNEAQ (reference sequence).

This clonotype was found a few times. The chain joins TRBV20-1 to TRBJ2-5; D is tentatively TRBD1 or TRBD2 (5 bases each). Germline assignment: CDR1 DFQATT and CDR2 SNEGSKA (reference sequence). The CDR3 loop spans 15 amino acids. Trimming shortened V by 3 bases and J by 3 bases, and 17 bases separated the two germline ends. CDR3: CSASRIGTPKETQYF. The CDR3 DNA reads TGCAGTGCTAGTCGTATTGGGACGCCCAAAGAGACCCAGTACTTC.